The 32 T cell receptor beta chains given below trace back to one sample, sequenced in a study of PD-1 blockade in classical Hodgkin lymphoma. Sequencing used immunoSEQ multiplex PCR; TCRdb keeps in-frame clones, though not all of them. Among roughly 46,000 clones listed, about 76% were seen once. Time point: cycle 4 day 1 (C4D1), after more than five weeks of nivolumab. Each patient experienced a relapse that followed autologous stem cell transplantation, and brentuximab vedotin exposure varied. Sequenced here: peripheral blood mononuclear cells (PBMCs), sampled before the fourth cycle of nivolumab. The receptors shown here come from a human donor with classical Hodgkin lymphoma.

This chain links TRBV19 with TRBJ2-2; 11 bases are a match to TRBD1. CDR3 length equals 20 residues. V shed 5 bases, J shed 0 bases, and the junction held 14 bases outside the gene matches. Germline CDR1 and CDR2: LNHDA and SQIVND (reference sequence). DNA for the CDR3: TGTGCCAGTAGTCCGGGGACAGGGGGTATCTTTTCCGCGAACACCGGGGAGCTGTTTTTT. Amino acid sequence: CASSPGTGGIFSANTGELFF.

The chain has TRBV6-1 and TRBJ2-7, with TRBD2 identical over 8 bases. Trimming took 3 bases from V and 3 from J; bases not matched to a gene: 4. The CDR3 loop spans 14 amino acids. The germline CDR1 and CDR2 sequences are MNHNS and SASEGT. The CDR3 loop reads CASSDWTSSYEQYF. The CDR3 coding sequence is TGTGCCAGCAGTGATTGGACTAGCAGCTACGAGCAGTACTTC.

For the CDR3, the DNA is TGTGCCAGCAGCTTGCCGAACACTGAAGCTTTCTTT. It specifies CASSLPNTEAFF. This sequence joins TRBV5-4 and TRBJ1-1; D is uncertain. CDR1 is SGHNT, CDR2 YYREEE, per germline (reference sequence). The V end was cut by 1 base, the J end by 1 base, with 2 bases between. The CDR3 runs 12 residues. Full variable domain (remainder filled in from reference TRBV5-4 and TRBJ1-1): ETGVTQSPTHLIKTRGQQVTLRCSSQSGHNTVSWYQQALGQGPQFIFQYYREEENGRGNFPPRFSGLQFPNYSSELNVNALELDDSALYLCASSLPNTEAFFGQGTRLTVV.

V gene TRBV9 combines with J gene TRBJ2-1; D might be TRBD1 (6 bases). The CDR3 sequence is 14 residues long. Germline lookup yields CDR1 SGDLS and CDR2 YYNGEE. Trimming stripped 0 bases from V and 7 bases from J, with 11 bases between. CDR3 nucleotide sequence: TGTGCCAGCAGCGTAGACACAGGGTATAATGAGCAGTTCTTC. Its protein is CASSVDTGYNEQFF.

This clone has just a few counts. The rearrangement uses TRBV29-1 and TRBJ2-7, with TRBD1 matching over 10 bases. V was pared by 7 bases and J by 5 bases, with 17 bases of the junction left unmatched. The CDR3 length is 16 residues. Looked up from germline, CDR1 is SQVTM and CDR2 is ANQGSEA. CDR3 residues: CSAFSPSTGGKNEQYF. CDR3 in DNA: TGCAGCGCTTTCTCCCCCTCGACAGGGGGCAAGAACGAGCAGTACTTC.

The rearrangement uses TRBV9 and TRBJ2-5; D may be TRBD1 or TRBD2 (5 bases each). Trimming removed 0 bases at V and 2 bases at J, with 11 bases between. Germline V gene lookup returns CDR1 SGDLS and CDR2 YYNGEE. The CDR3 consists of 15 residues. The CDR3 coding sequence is TGTGCCAGCAGCGTAGTTGGGGGTGCTCAAGAGACCCAGTACTTC. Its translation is CASSVVGGAQETQYF.

The CDR3 region is CASSPNGHGKNIQYF. For the CDR3, the DNA is TGTGCCAGTAGTCCAAACGGGCACGGAAAAAACATTCAGTACTTC. The chain has TRBV19 and TRBJ2-4, with D hard to call. The CDR3 has 15 residues. Trimming pared 5 bases from V and 4 bases from J, leaving 15 bases between. The germline V gene has CDR1 LNHDA and CDR2 SQIVND (reference sequence).

As DNA, the CDR3 is TGTGCCAGCAGCGGGACTAGCGGACATGAGCAGTTCTTC. It translates to CASSGTSGHEQFF. The genes are TRBV2 and TRBJ2-1, with 11 positions matching TRBD2. This CDR3 has 13 amino acids. The V gene's germline CDR1 is SNHLY and CDR2 FYNNEI. The V segment lost 6 bases and the J segment 8 bases; nucleotides outside the gene matches: 3.

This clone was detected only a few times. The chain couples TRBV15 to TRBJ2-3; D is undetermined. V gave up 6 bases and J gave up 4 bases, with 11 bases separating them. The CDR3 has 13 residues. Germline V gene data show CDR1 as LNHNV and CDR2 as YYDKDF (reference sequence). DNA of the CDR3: TGTGCCACCAGGGGTTTAGGCGCAGATACGCAGTATTTT. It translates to CATRGLGADTQYF.

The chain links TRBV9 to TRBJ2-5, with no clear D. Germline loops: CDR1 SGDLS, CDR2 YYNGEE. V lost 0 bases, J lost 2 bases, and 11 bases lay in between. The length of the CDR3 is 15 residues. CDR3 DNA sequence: TGTGCCAGCAGCGTAGCACCCCAATCGCAAGAGACCCAGTACTTC. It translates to CASSVAPQSQETQYF.

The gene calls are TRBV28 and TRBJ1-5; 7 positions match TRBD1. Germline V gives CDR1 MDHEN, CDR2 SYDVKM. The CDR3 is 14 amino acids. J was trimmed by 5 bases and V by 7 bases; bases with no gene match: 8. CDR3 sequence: CASTSAQGDQPQHF. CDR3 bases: TGTGCCAGCACCTCCGCTCAGGGGGATCAGCCCCAGCATTTT.

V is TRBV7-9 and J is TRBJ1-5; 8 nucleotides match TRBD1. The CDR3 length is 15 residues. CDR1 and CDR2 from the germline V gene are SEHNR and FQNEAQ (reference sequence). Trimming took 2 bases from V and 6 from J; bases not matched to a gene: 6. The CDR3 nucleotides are TGTGCCAGCAGCTTAAGGACAGGGTCTGGTCAGCCCCAGCATTTT. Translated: CASSLRTGSGQPQHF.

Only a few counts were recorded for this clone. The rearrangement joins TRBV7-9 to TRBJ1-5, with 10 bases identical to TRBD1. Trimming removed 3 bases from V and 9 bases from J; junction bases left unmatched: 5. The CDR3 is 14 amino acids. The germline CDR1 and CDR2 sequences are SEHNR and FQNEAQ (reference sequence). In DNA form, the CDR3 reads TGTGCCAGCAGCTTGGGACAGGGGAAAGGGCCCCAGCATTTT. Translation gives CASSLGQGKGPQHF.

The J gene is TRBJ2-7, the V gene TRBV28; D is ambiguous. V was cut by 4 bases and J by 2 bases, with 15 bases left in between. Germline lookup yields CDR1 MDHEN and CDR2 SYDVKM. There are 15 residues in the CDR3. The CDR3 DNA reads TGTGCCAGCAGTTCCTCCGACTCGAAGGCCTACGAGCAGTACTTC. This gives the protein CASSSSDSKAYEQYF. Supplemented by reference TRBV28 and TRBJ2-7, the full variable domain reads DVKVTQSSRYLVKRTGEKVFLECVQDMDHENMFWYRQDPGLGLRLIYFSYDVKMKEKGDIPEGYSVSREKKERFSLILESASTNQTSMYLCASSSSDSKAYEQYFGPGTRLTVT.

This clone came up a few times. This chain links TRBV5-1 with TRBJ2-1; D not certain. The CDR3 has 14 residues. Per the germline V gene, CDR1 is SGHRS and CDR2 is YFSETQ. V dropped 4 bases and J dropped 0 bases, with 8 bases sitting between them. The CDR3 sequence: CASSRMSSYNEQFF. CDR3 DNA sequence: TGCGCCAGCAGCCGAATGAGCTCCTACAATGAGCAGTTCTTC.

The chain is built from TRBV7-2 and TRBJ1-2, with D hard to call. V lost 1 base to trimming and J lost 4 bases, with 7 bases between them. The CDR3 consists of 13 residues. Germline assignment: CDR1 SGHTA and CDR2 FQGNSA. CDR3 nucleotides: TGTGCCAGCAGCTTAGTGGCAGGCTATGGCTACACCTTC. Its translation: CASSLVAGYGYTF.

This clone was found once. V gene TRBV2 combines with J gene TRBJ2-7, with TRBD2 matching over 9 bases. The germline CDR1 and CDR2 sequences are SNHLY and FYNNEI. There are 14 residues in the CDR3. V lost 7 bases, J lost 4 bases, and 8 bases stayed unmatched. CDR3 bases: TGTGCCAGCAAAGAACTAGCGGGTGGGTACGAGCAGTACTTC. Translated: CASKELAGGYEQYF.

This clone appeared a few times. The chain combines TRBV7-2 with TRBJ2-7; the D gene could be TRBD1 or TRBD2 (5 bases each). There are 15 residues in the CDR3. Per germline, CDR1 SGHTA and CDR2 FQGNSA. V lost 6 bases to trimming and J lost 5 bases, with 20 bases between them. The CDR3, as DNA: TGTGCCAGCAGTCCCGGGGATGGGGCGAGCGACGAGCAGTACTTC. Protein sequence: CASSPGDGASDEQYF.

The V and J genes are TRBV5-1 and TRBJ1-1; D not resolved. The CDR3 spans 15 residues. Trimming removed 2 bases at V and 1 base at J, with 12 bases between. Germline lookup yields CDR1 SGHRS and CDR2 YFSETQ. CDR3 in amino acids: CASSLIGKKNTEAFF. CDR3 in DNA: TGCGCCAGCAGCTTAATAGGGAAGAAGAACACTGAAGCTTTCTTT.

The CDR3 reads CASSITRPPTLAGDNTDTQYF. Here the CDR3 DNA reads TGTGCCAGTAGTATAACCCGCCCCCCTACTCTGGCGGGAGACAACACAGATACGCAGTATTTT. The chain recombines TRBV19 with TRBJ2-3, with 7 bases aligning to TRBD2. Per germline, CDR1 LNHDA and CDR2 SQIVND (reference sequence). This CDR3 has 21 residues. J was trimmed by 2 bases and V by 2 bases; bases with no gene match: 22. The complete variable domain, with remaining parts taken from reference TRBV19 and TRBJ2-3, reads DGGITQSPKYLFRKEGQNVTLSCEQNLNHDAMYWYRQDPGQGLRLIYYSQIVNDFQKGDIAEGYSVSREKKESFPLTVTSAQKNPTAFYLCASSITRPPTLAGDNTDTQYFGPGTRLTVL.

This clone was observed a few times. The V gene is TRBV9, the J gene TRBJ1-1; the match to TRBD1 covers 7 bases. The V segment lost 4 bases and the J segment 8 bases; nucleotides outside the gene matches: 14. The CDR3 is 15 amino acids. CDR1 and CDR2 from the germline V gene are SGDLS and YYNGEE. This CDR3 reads CASSPTGQSVEEAFF. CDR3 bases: TGTGCCAGCAGCCCGACGGGACAGTCGGTGGAAGAAGCTTTCTTT.

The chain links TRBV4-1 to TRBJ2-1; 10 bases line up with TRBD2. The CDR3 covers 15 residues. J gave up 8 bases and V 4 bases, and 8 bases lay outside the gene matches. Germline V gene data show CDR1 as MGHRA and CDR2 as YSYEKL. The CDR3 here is CASSLEVAGGYEQFF. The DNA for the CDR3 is TGCGCCAGCAGCCTTGAGGTAGCGGGAGGATATGAGCAGTTCTTC.

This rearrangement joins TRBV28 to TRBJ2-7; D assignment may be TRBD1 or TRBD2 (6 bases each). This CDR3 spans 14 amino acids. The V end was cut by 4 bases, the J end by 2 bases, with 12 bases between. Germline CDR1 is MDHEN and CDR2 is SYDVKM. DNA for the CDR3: TGTGCCAGCAGTTCGGTAGGGGGGACCTACGAGCAGTACTTC. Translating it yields CASSSVGGTYEQYF. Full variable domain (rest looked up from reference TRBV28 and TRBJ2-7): DVKVTQSSRYLVKRTGEKVFLECVQDMDHENMFWYRQDPGLGLRLIYFSYDVKMKEKGDIPEGYSVSREKKERFSLILESASTNQTSMYLCASSSVGGTYEQYFGPGTRLTVT.

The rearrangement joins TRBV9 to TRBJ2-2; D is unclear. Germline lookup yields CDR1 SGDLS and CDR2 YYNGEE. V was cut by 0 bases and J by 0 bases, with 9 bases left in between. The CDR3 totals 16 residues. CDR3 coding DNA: TGTGCCAGCAGCGTAGGAGGCTTCGCGAACACCGGGGAGCTGTTTTTT. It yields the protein CASSVGGFANTGELFF.

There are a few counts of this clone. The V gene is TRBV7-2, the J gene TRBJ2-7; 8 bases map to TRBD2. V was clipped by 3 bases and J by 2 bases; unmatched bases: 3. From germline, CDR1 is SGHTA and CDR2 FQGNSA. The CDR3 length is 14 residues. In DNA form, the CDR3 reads TGTGCCAGCAGCTTCGGACTAGCCCCCTACGAGCAGTACTTC. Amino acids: CASSFGLAPYEQYF.

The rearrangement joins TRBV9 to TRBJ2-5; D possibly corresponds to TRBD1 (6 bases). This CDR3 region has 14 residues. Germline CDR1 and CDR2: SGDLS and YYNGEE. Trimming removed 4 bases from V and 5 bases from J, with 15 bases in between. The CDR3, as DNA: TGTGCCAGCAGCCCCCGATCTACAGGGGAGACCCAGTACTTC. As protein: CASSPRSTGETQYF.

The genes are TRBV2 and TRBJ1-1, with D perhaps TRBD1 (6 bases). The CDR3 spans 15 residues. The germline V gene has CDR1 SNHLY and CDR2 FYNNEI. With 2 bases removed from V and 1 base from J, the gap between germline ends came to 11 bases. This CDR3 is CASSEWGLGNTEAFF. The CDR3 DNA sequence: TGTGCCAGCAGTGAATGGGGGCTGGGGAACACTGAAGCTTTCTTT.

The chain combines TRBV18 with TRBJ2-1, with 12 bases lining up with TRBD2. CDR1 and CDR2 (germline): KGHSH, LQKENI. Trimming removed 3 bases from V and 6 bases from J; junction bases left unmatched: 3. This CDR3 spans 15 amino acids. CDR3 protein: CASSPLAGGPNEQFF. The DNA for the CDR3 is TGTGCCAGCTCACCGCTAGCGGGAGGGCCCAATGAGCAGTTCTTC.

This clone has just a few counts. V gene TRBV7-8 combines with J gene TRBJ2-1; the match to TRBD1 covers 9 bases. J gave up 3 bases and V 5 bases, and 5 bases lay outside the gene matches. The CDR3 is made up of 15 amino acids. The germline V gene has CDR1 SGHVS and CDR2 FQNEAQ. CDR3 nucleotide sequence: TGTGCCAGCAGCAAGCGGGACAGGGACTACAATGAGCAGTTCTTC. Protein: CASSKRDRDYNEQFF. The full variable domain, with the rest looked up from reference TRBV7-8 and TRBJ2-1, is GAGVSQSPRYKVAKRGQDVALRCDPISGHVSLFWYQQALGQGPEFLTYFQNEAQLDKSGLPSDRFFAERPEGSVSTLKIQRTQQEDSAVYLCASSKRDRDYNEQFFGPGTRLTVL.

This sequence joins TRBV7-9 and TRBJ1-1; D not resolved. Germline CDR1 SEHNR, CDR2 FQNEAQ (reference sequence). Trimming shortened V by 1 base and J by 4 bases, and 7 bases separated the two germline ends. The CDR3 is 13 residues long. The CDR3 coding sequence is TGTGCCAGCAGCTTAGGAAGTCTCACTGAAGCTTTCTTT. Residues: CASSLGSLTEAFF.

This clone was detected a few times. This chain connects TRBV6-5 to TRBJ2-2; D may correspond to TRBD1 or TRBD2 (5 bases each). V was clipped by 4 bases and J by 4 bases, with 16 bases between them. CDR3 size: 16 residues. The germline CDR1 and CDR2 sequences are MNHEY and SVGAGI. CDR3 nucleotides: TGTGCCAGCAGTTCGGGGCGGAACACGGCCACCGGGGAGCTGTTTTTT. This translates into CASSSGRNTATGELFF.

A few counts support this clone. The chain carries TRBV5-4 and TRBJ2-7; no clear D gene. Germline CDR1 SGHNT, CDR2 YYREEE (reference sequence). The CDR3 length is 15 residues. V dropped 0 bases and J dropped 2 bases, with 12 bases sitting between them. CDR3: CASSLEAKRTYEQYF. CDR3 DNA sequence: TGTGCCAGCAGCTTGGAAGCGAAACGGACCTACGAGCAGTACTTC.